This record covers a single T cell receptor beta chain. No cognate antigen has been identified for it. The record has no base qualities; no much larger clone is one base away. This entry comes from a study of cytomegalovirus exposure and HLA in healthy donors (TCRdb year 2017). Context from the whole study: A later analysis indicated that the 90 to 150 validation repertoires were generated on the platform also employed for the 666 repertoires of the first cohort. High-throughput TCR immunosequencing, statistical association of individual TCRs with disease status, and machine learning were combined to predict cytomegalovirus infection status. The study was designed to test whether signatures of past pathogen exposure could be identified by cataloging public T cell receptors. Besides the first cohort of more than 650 subjects, a separate validation cohort made up of 120 different subjects was used.

The germline V gene encodes CDR1 MNHNS and CDR2 SASEGT. Clipping removes 7 bases from V and 0 bases from J, with 6 as the unmatched junction base count. The CDR3 contains 15 residues, cysteine and phenylalanine counted. The CDR3 DNA has 45 bases and is translated from base 1. Study-level results and caveats: Across donors, most TCR sequences were observed very rarely, whereas some public TCRs were present in many individuals. A few of the identified cytomegalovirus-associated TCR beta chains were confirmed in vitro to be specific for cytomegalovirus antigens. All 120 or so repertoires were used to score co-occurrence in the validation cohort in a later analysis, because that analysis had no HLA typing for the cohort. In both the original and validation cohorts, the classifier was reported to diagnose cytomegalovirus status with high specificity and sensitivity. The authors suggested that the approach could potentially be extended to other disease states and immunological phenotypes. The study listed 164 TCR beta chains as associated with cytomegalovirus. Of the cluster scores, around 95% were above 0 in a later analysis, which found that TCRs clustered in the first cohort also tended to co-occur in the 130 or so validation repertoires.

Preparation of the library involved the immunoSEQ multiplex PCR assay. The source study handled its data this way. A statistical classification framework was developed to diagnose cytomegalovirus status using the catalog of TCR beta chain sequences. TCRdb took over this immuneACCESS table, retaining in-frame rearrangements with V and J assigned. Such tables are incomplete; in checked studies, under half of the missing clones stem from an unresolved V gene, and the remainder is unexplained. That table gives V, J and clone size, and the DNA gave D and trimming. This sample holds about 250,000 clones; roughly 87% were observed only once. The top ten hold around 13% of the sample. Donors formed part of the validation cohort, which comprised some 120 subjects and was distinct from the first cohort of under 800 subjects.

Sequences were obtained from PBMCs. Recombination joined TRBV6-1 with TRBJ1-3, with TRBD1 matching 7 junction bases. The sequence came from a young man in good health and CMV-seropositive. The CDR3 reads CASTGQPLSGNTIYF. At the DNA level, the sequence is TGTGCCAGCACGGGACAGCCTCTCTCTGGAAACACCATATATTTT.